What follows are 25 T cell receptor beta chains derived from one specimen sequenced in a study of identifying expanded T cells in peripheral blood (dated by TCRdb to the late 2010s). The library relied on the immunoSEQ multiplex PCR assay. In its TCRdb copy, this immuneACCESS table keeps in-frame sequences only and misses some clones. Where compared with another copy, unresolved V genes explain less than half of these, and the others have no known cause. The sample table lists about 110,000 clones, 80% to 90% of them with a count of one. Of the sample, over 15% is held by the ten largest clones. The sample was blood. These receptors all come from a person between 18 and 75 years old in good health.

The V gene is TRBV5-1, the J gene TRBJ2-2, with D maybe TRBD1 (6 bases). The CDR3 has 14 amino acids. V lost 5 bases and J 8 bases, leaving 16 bases between the germline ends. Germline V CDR1 and CDR2: SGHRS, YFSETQ. The CDR3 protein is CASRLTTDRGELFF. Here the CDR3 DNA reads TGCGCCAGCAGATTGACTACCGACAGGGGGGAGCTGTTTTTT.

The chain combines TRBV5-1 with TRBJ2-3; D possibly corresponds to TRBD1 (6 bases). V was cut by 0 bases and J by 5 bases, with 10 bases left in between. Per the germline V gene, CDR1 is SGHRS and CDR2 is YFSETQ. CDR3 size: 14 residues. The CDR3 region has the DNA TGCGCCAGCAGCTTGGTACAGGGCCGAGATACGCAGTATTTT. This encodes CASSLVQGRDTQYF.

The chain employs TRBV4-2 and TRBJ2-3; TRBD2 matches 10 bases. Germline V CDR1 and CDR2: LGHNA, YNFKEQ. V shed 0 bases and J 3 bases; nucleotides not matched to a gene: 15. The CDR3 length is 20 residues. This chain's CDR3 is CASSQDPPSGGRGGTDTQYF. In DNA form, the CDR3 reads TGTGCCAGCAGCCAAGATCCACCTAGCGGGGGCCGCGGGGGTACAGATACGCAGTATTTT.

The V call is TRBV5-6, the J call TRBJ2-5; a possible D gene is TRBD1 (6 bases). CDR3 length equals 14 residues. The germline V gene encodes CDR1 SGHDT and CDR2 YYEEEE. The V end lost 7 bases, the J end lost 7 bases, and 20 bases lay between the germline ends. The CDR3 reads CASDQQGEEVTQYF. The CDR3 DNA follows: TGTGCCAGCGACCAACAGGGTGAGGAAGTGACCCAGTACTTC.

This clone was seen a single time. The chain recombines TRBV28 with TRBJ1-1; D is unclear. Trimming stripped 10 bases from V and 2 bases from J, with 23 bases between. Germline V lookup: CDR1 MDHEN, CDR2 SYDVKM. This CDR3 spans 16 amino acids. The CDR3 here is CATTEAPIRRNTEAFF. The CDR3, as DNA: TGTGCCACCACAGAGGCTCCCATTCGCCGTAACACTGAAGCTTTCTTT.

V and J are TRBV7-2 and TRBJ1-5; unclear D gene. Trimming left V 1 base short and J 6 bases short, with 10 bases between. This CDR3 is built from 14 residues. Germline CDR1 reads SGHTA; CDR2 reads FQGNSA. The CDR3 sequence is CASSLDWETQPQHF. CDR3 DNA: TGTGCCAGCAGCTTAGACTGGGAAACTCAGCCCCAGCATTTT. Full variable domain (outside the CDR3, taken from reference TRBV7-2 and TRBJ1-5): GAGVSQSPSNKVTEKGKDVELRCDPISGHTALYWYRQSLGQGLEFLIYFQGNSAPDKSGLPSDRFSAERTGGSVSTLTIQRTQQEDSAVYLCASSLDWETQPQHFGDGTRLSIL.

The chain has TRBV6-6 and TRBJ1-5; 7 bases line up with TRBD1. The CDR3 extends over 15 amino acids. Germline CDR1 MNHNY, CDR2 SVGAGI (reference sequence). The V segment lost 7 bases and the J segment 4 bases; nucleotides outside the gene matches: 10. CDR3 amino acids: CASKFFRDSNQPQHF. CDR3 nucleotides: TGTGCCAGCAAATTTTTCCGGGACAGTAATCAGCCCCAGCATTTT.

This clone was seen more than once but under ten times. The rearrangement links TRBV4-2 to TRBJ2-5, with 8 bases that match TRBD1. CDR1 LGHNA and CDR2 YNFKEQ come from the germline V gene. Trimming removed 3 bases from V and 4 bases from J; junction bases left unmatched: 10. CDR3 length: 16 residues. The CDR3 DNA is TGTGCCAGCAGCCAGAACCCGGACAGGGCCACAGAGACCCAGTACTTC. The encoded protein is CASSQNPDRATETQYF.

This chain connects TRBV18 to TRBJ1-2; 7 bases are a match to TRBD1. Trimming cost V 3 bases and J 5 bases; bases outside gene matches: 9. This CDR3 spans 15 amino acids. Germline V lookup: CDR1 KGHSH, CDR2 LQKENI. The CDR3 sequence is CASSPEQGPRYGYTF. CDR3 bases: TGTGCCAGCTCACCTGAACAGGGGCCGAGGTATGGCTACACCTTC.

The chain joins TRBV2 to TRBJ1-1; D ambiguous. Looked up from germline, CDR1 is SNHLY and CDR2 is FYNNEI. The CDR3 spans 13 residues. With 5 bases removed from V and 3 bases from J, the gap between germline ends came to 10 bases. CDR3 sequence reads: CASSLDGYTEAFF. Here the CDR3 DNA reads TGTGCCAGCAGTTTGGACGGGTACACTGAAGCTTTCTTT. Full variable domain (rest looked up from reference TRBV2 and TRBJ1-1): EPEVTQTPSHQVTQMGQEVILRCVPISNHLYFYWYRQILGQKVEFLVSFYNNEISEKSEIFDDQFSVERPDGSNFTLKIRSTKLEDSAMYFCASSLDGYTEAFFGQGTRLTVV.

This chain uses TRBV27 with TRBJ2-7; D is perhaps TRBD1 or TRBD2 (5 bases each). Per germline, CDR1 MNHEY and CDR2 SMNVEV (reference sequence). CDR3 length: 15 residues. The V gene lost 5 bases and the J gene lost 2 bases, with 16 bases spanning the gap. Written as DNA, the CDR3 is TGTGCCAGCAGTGGCCCGGGGCGGAGAACCTACGAGCAGTACTTC. It codes for CASSGPGRRTYEQYF.

The chain joins TRBV7-9 to TRBJ2-3; 7 positions match TRBD1. Per the germline V gene, CDR1 is SEHNR and CDR2 is FQNEAQ (reference sequence). The J segment lost 3 bases and the V segment lost 7 bases, leaving 19 bases of the junction unmatched. CDR3 length: 18 residues. CDR3 in DNA: TGTGCCAGCACCACGGCGAGGGGGACAGCGTCCGGGACAGATACGCAGTATTTT. Encoded protein: CASTTARGTASGTDTQYF. The variable domain in full, with the rest retrieved from reference TRBV7-9 and TRBJ2-3, is DTGVSQNPRHKITKRGQNVTFRCDPISEHNRLYWYRQTLGQGPEFLTYFQNEAQLEKSRLLSDRFSAERPKGSFSTLEIQRTEQGDSAMYLCASTTARGTASGTDTQYFGPGTRLTVL.

The chain recombines TRBV18 with TRBJ2-7, with a possible D match to TRBD1 (6 bases). CDR1 KGHSH and CDR2 LQKENI come from the germline V gene. V lost 6 bases and J lost 2, with 14 bases in between. The CDR3 extends over 14 amino acids. In DNA, the CDR3 is TGTGCCAGCTCCCCTAAGACAGGCCCCTACGAGCAGTACTTC. Translating it yields CASSPKTGPYEQYF.

The chain couples TRBV5-1 to TRBJ2-3; 8 bases map to TRBD1. J was trimmed by 6 bases and V by 10 bases; bases with no gene match: 16. CDR1 and CDR2 from the germline V gene are SGHRS and YFSETQ. The CDR3 runs 15 residues. This chain's CDR3 is CASGFGQGSSDTQYF. CDR3 nucleotides: TGCGCCTCTGGCTTTGGACAGGGTAGTTCGGATACGCAGTATTTT.

The V and J genes are TRBV7-8 and TRBJ2-2, with D hard to call. CDR1 is SGHVS, CDR2 FQNEAQ, per germline. The CDR3 spans 14 residues. V lost 5 bases to trimming and J lost 14 bases, with 21 bases between them. This chain's CDR3 is CASSQMTLLPVLFF. The CDR3 DNA reads as TGTGCCAGCAGCCAAATGACTCTCCTCCCGGTCCTGTTTTTT.

The chain joins TRBV7-6 to TRBJ1-4; D is uncertain. The CDR3 runs 12 residues. Germline CDR1 is SGHVS and CDR2 is FNYEAQ. The V and J ends lost 1 base and 8 bases respectively, with 5 bases between them. The CDR3 is CASSLEGEKLFF. As DNA, the CDR3 is TGTGCCAGCAGCTTAGAGGGCGAAAAACTGTTTTTT. Full variable domain (rest looked up from reference TRBV7-6 and TRBJ1-4): GAGVSQSPRYKVTKRGQDVALRCDPISGHVSLYWYRQALGQGPEFLTYFNYEAQQDKSGLPNDRFSAERPEGSISTLTIQRTEQRDSAMYRCASSLEGEKLFFGSGTQLSVL.

This sequence joins TRBV5-1 and TRBJ2-5, with 10 bases matching TRBD1. The CDR3 runs to 14 residues. Per germline, CDR1 SGHRS and CDR2 YFSETQ. V shed 6 bases and J 9 bases; nucleotides not matched to a gene: 11. The CDR3 bases are TGCGCCAGCACCCCGGGACAGGGGACGGGGGCCCAGTACTTC. This codes for CASTPGQGTGAQYF.

The chain employs TRBV19 and TRBJ1-2, with TRBD1 as a possible D gene (5 bases). CDR1 is LNHDA and CDR2 is SQIVND in the germline V gene (reference sequence). V lost 0 bases, J lost 7 bases, and 15 bases lay in between. CDR3 length: 15 amino acids. In nucleotides, the CDR3 is TGTGCCAGTAGTATAGATGGCAGGGTACCACTTGGCTACACCTTC. Protein sequence: CASSIDGRVPLGYTF.

The chain joins TRBV5-3 to TRBJ1-2; 8 bases line up with TRBD1. TRBV5-3 is identified as an open reading frame with a role that is uncertain. CDR3 size: 14 residues. Trimming removed 2 bases from V and 4 bases from J; junction bases left unmatched: 4. The CDR3 sequence: CARSLGDRGYGYTF. In DNA form, the CDR3 reads TGTGCCAGAAGCTTAGGAGACAGGGGCTATGGCTACACCTTC.

The chain recombines TRBV4-3 with TRBJ2-3; D perhaps matches TRBD1 (6 bases). V was trimmed by 1 base and J by 7 bases, leaving 12 bases between them. The CDR3 is 14 amino acids. The V gene's germline CDR1 is LGHNA and CDR2 YSLEER. The CDR3 nucleotides are TGCGCCAGCAGCCAAGGACAGGCGGCGCATACGCAGTATTTT. Amino acids: CASSQGQAAHTQYF.

V is TRBV21-1 and J is TRBJ1-6. TRBV21-1 is labeled a pseudogene. This CDR3 region has 14 residues. CDR3 sequence reads: CAQDGGYGSSPLHF. The DNA for the CDR3 is TGTGCCCAGGACGGGGGGTATGGGAGTTCACCCCTCCACTTT.

V and J are TRBV7-9 and TRBJ1-6; 11 bases map to TRBD1. CDR3 length equals 16 residues. Germline V CDR1 and CDR2: SEHNR, FQNEAQ (reference sequence). V was clipped by 6 bases and J by 8 bases; unmatched bases: 9. CDR3 amino acids: CASSIYPGQGDSPLHF. CDR3 coding DNA: TGTGCCAGCAGTATTTATCCGGGACAGGGGGATTCACCCCTCCACTTT.

V usage is TRBV19 and J usage is TRBJ1-1, with 7 bases fitting TRBD1. This CDR3 comprises 15 residues. The ends lost 9 bases at V and 0 bases at J; junction bases unmatched: 10. Germline V gene lookup returns CDR1 LNHDA and CDR2 SQIVND (reference sequence). The CDR3 region is CASDRVGGVNTEAFF. The CDR3 DNA follows: TGTGCCAGCGACAGGGTGGGCGGGGTGAACACTGAAGCTTTCTTT.

The rearrangement links TRBV29-1 to TRBJ1-2, with 9 bases lining up with TRBD1. V was pared by 4 bases and J by 4 bases, with 1 base of the junction left unmatched. This CDR3 has 12 amino acids. CDR1 SQVTM and CDR2 ANQGSEA come from the germline V gene. The CDR3 spells CSVGGQGYGYTF. The CDR3 nucleotides are TGCAGCGTTGGGGGACAGGGCTATGGCTACACCTTC.

This rearrangement joins TRBV27 to TRBJ2-5, with 11 nucleotides matching TRBD2. Germline trimming cut 5 bases from V and 5 bases from J; bases unmatched to any gene: 10. The germline gives CDR1 MNHEY, CDR2 SMNVEV (reference sequence). CDR3 length equals 16 residues. CDR3 DNA: TGTGCCAGCAGTCCGCCGGGGACTAGCGGCGCTGAGACCCAGTACTTC. Encoded protein: CASSPPGTSGAETQYF.